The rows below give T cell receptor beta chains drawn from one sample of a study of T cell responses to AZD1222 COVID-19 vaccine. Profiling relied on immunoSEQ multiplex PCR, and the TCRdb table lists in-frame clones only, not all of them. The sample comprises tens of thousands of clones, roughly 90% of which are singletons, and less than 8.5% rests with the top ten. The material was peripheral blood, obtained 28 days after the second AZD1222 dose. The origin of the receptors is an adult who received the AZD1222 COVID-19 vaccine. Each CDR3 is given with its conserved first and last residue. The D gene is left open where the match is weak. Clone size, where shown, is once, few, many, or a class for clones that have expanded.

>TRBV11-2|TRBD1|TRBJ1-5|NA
TGTGCCAGCAGCTTTGGGCCCAGGGGGCATCAGCCCCAGCATTTT
CASSFGPRGHQPQHF
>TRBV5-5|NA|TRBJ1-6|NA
TGTGCCAGCAGCTTGGCTCCCACCACCAATAATTCACCCCTCCACTTT
CASSLAPTTNNSPLHF
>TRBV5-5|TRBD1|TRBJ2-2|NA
TGTGCCAGCAGTACCGGGACAGGGCTGGAGCTGTTTTTT
CASSTGTGLELFF
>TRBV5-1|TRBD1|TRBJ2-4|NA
TGCGCCAGCAGCCCGGACAGGACCCACATTCAGTACTTC
CASSPDRTHIQYF
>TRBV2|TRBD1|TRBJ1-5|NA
TGTGCCAGCAGCCGGACAGGGGGCAATCAGCCCCAGCATTTT
CASSRTGGNQPQHF
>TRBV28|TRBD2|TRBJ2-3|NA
TGTGCCAGCAGTTCCCTAGCGGTTACGCAGTATTTT
CASSSLAVTQYF
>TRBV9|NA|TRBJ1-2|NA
TGTGCCAGCAGCGTAGGGAATACCGAGTATGGCTACACCTTC
CASSVGNTEYGYTF
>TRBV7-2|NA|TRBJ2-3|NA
TGTGCCAGCAGCTTCGGCGGAGGCACAGATACGCAGTATTTT
CASSFGGGTDTQYF
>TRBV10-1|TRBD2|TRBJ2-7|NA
TGCGCCAGCAGTCCAGTACCTTTGGGAGGGAGCTCCTACGAGCAGTACTTC
CASSPVPLGGSSYEQYF
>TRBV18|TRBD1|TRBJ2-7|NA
TGTGCCAGCTCACCAGTTGGGTTCGGGACAGGGGCCTACGAGCAGTACTTC
CASSPVGFGTGAYEQYF
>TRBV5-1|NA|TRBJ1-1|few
TGCGCCAGCAGCTTTTTCCCCCCTCATAACGCGGACACTGAAGCTTTCTTT
CASSFFPPHNADTEAFF
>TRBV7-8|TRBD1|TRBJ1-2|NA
TGTGCCAGCAGCTTAGACAGGGGAGCGGGCTACACCTTC
CASSLDRGAGYTF
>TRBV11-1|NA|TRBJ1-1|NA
TGTGCCAGCAGCATCCTAGGGGGAGGGACTGAAGCTTTCTTT
CASSILGGGTEAFF
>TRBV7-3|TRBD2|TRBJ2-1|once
TGTGCCAGCAGCCCTACTAGCGGCTCCTACAATGAGCAGTTCTTC
CASSPTSGSYNEQFF
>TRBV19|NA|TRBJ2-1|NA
TGTGCCAGTAGTATTGGGGGAGGTGAGCAGTTCTTC
CASSIGGGEQFF
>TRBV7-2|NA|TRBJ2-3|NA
TGTGCCAGCAGCTTCTTTATTGCGGATACGCAGTATTTT
CASSFFIADTQYF
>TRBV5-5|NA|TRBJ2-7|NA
TGTGCCAGCAGCTACAGGTACTCCTACGAGCAGTACTTC
CASSYRYSYEQYF
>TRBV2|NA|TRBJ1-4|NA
TGTGCCAGCAGTGAGCAAGGGGGGGCAACTAATGAAAAACTGTTTTTT
CASSEQGGATNEKLFF
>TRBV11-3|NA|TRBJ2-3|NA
TGTGCCAGCAGCTTAAGTTCAGATACGCAGTATTTT
CASSLSSDTQYF
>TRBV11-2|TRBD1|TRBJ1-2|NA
TGTGCCAGCAGCCAGAGTCCAGGGGGAAACTATGGCTACACCTTC
CASSQSPGGNYGYTF